These 5 T cell receptor beta chains came from one sample sequenced in a study of T cells in localized non-small cell lung cancer. TCRdb keeps only in-frame clones here, not all; method: immunoSEQ multiplex PCR. The table includes tens of thousands of clones, roughly 90% detected once. The sequences come from peripheral blood, collected before any cancer treatment. Receptors originate from a man aged 40 to 69 with stage I lung adenocarcinoma.

In the case of this clone: One end of the junction is discordant with germline, which a read error may explain. This rearrangement joins TRBV29-1 to TRBJ1-2; weak D call: TRBD1 (6 bases). Germline V gene data show CDR1 as SQVTM and CDR2 as ANQGSEA. The CDR3 has 10 residues. The CDR3 bases are TGCAGCGTCCAGGACAGCCTGCACCGCTTC. Translating gives CSVQDSLHRF.

The genes are TRBV4-2 and TRBJ1-5; no firm D call. V lost 1 base, J lost 7 bases, and 14 bases lay in between. Germline V gene lookup returns CDR1 LGHNA and CDR2 YNFKEQ. CDR3 length equals 15 residues. The CDR3 sequence: CASSQAALGGQPQHF. CDR3 DNA sequence: TGTGCCAGCAGCCAAGCAGCTTTGGGAGGGCAGCCCCAGCATTTT.

The chain is built from TRBV19 and TRBJ1-5, with D perhaps matching TRBD1 (5 bases). V lost 7 bases and J lost 3, with 13 bases in between. This CDR3 has 14 amino acids. Germline CDR1 LNHDA, CDR2 SQIVND (reference sequence). The CDR3 DNA follows: TGTGCCAGTACCCCTACAGGTTTCAATCAGCCCCAGCATTTT. Translating it yields CASTPTGFNQPQHF.

This clone has a single count. The V call is TRBV5-6, the J call TRBJ1-1; D is perhaps TRBD1 (6 bases). V lost 0 bases to trimming and J lost 4 bases, with 13 bases between them. The length of the CDR3 is 15 residues. The germline V gene has CDR1 SGHDT and CDR2 YYEEEE. The CDR3 DNA reads TGTGCCAGCAGCTTGGATCAGGGGATGGGCACTGAAGCTTTCTTT. Translated: CASSLDQGMGTEAFF.

The gene calls are TRBV6-5 and TRBJ1-1, with 8 bases identical to TRBD1. Germline values: CDR1 MNHEY, CDR2 SVGAGI. Trimming took 0 bases from V and 14 from J; bases not matched to a gene: 11. The CDR3 spans 14 residues. The CDR3 region has the DNA TGTGCCAGCAGTTACTCGAGGATAGGACAGGGTACATTCTTT. Translated: CASSYSRIGQGTFF.